This entry lists 9 T cell receptor beta chains sequenced from one sample in a study of blood T cell repertoires in COVID-19. Generated by immunoSEQ multiplex PCR, the TCRdb table keeps only in-frame clones and is missing some. The sample holds about 400,000 clones, over 75% seen once. The sample taken for sequencing was PBMCs or T cells enriched from blood (not recorded which). All receptors come from a middle-aged woman with acute COVID-19.

The chain carries TRBV27 and TRBJ2-3; 8 bases map to TRBD2. Trimming took 8 bases from V and 1 from J; bases not matched to a gene: 8. This CDR3 has 15 residues. Germline CDR1 reads MNHEY; CDR2 reads SMNVEV (reference sequence). The CDR3 nucleotides read TGTGCCAGCTCCTCGGGGGGGGCCGGCACAGATACGCAGTATTTT. Its protein is CASSSGGAGTDTQYF.

The rearrangement links TRBV27 to TRBJ1-3, with D possibly matching TRBD1 (5 bases). Germline CDR1 MNHEY, CDR2 SMNVEV (reference sequence). This CDR3 spans 16 amino acids. V lost 6 bases, J lost 0 bases, and 15 bases lay in between. In DNA form, the CDR3 reads TGTGCCAGCAGCTCGGTAGGGGCCACCTCTGGAAACACCATATATTTT. This encodes CASSSVGATSGNTIYF.

V is TRBV5-8 and J is TRBJ2-6; 7 bases map to TRBD2. V was clipped by 0 bases and J by 2 bases; unmatched bases: 8. The CDR3 is 18 residues long. Germline loops: CDR1 SGHTS, CDR2 YDEGEE. This CDR3 reads CASSLGWGGETGANVLTF. The CDR3, as DNA: TGTGCCAGCAGCTTGGGATGGGGAGGGGAAACTGGGGCCAACGTCCTGACTTTC.

The chain carries TRBV12-3 or TRBV12-4 and TRBJ2-1, with a weak D call TRBD1 (8 bases). V was pared by 7 bases and J by 9 bases, with 13 bases between. This CDR3 spans 12 amino acids. DNA for the CDR3: TGTGCCAGCAACGGGGGGACAGGTGAGCAGTTCTTC. Translation gives CASNGGTGEQFF.

The chain is built from TRBV18 and TRBJ1-4; a possible D gene is TRBD1 (6 bases). Germline lookup yields CDR1 KGHSH and CDR2 LQKENI. The V gene lost 3 bases and the J gene lost 5 bases, with 7 bases spanning the gap. This CDR3 comprises 13 residues. In nucleotides, the CDR3 is TGTGCCAGCTCACCGAGGGGGAATGAAAAACTGTTTTTT. It is translated as CASSPRGNEKLFF.

The CDR3 DNA sequence: TGTGCCAGCATCCAGTTCTCCTACAATGAGCAGTTCTTC. Translation: CASIQFSYNEQFF. V is TRBV6-5 and J is TRBJ2-1; no definite D call. The CDR3 contains 13 residues. In germline, CDR1 is MNHEY, CDR2 SVGAGI. Trimming removed 7 bases at V and 0 bases at J, with 7 bases between.

The chain joins TRBV18 to TRBJ1-1; weak D call: TRBD1 (6 bases). The CDR3 has 15 residues. The V gene's germline CDR1 is KGHSH and CDR2 LQKENI. Trimming took 3 bases from V and 0 from J, leaving 11 bases between them. CDR3 nucleotides: TGTGCCAGCTCACCCCTCGGACAGCTGAACACTGAAGCTTTCTTT. Amino acids: CASSPLGQLNTEAFF.

The chain employs TRBV20-1 and TRBJ1-5; D not certain. This CDR3 spans 13 amino acids. V was cut by 3 bases and J by 6 bases, with 12 bases left in between. Germline CDR1 and CDR2: DFQATT and SNEGSKA (reference sequence). The CDR3 DNA sequence: TGCAGTGCTAGTGAGAGGGCGGGTCAGCCCCAGCATTTT. Its translation is CSASERAGQPQHF.

About this clone itself: Other DNA sequences in the sample encode the same CDR3. This sequence joins TRBV5-1 and TRBJ2-3; D perhaps matches TRBD2 (6 bases). CDR1 is SGHRS and CDR2 is YFSETQ in the germline V gene. This CDR3 contains 16 residues. Trimming shortened V by 0 bases and J by 2 bases, and 13 bases separated the two germline ends. The CDR3 reads CASSLGLAINTDTQYF. CDR3 nucleotides: TGCGCCAGCAGCTTGGGTCTAGCGATAAACACAGATACGCAGTATTTT.